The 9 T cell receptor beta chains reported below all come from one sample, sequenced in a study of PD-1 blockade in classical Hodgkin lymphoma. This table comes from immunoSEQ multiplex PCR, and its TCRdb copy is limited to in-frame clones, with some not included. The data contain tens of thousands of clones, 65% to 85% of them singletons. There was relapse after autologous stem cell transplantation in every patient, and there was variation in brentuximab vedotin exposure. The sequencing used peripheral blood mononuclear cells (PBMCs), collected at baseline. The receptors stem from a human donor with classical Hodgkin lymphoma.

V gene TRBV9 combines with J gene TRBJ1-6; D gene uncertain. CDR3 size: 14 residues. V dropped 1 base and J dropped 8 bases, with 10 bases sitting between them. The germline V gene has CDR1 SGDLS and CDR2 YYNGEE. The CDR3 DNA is TGTGCCAGCAGCGTATTCCCAACCGATTCACCCCTCCACTTT. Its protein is CASSVFPTDSPLHF.

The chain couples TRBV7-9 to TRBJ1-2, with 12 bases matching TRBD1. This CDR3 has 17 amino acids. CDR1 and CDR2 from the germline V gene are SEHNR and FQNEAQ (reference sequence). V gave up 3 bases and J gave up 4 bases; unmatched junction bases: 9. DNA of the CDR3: TGTGCCAGCAGCTTGGAGGGGACAGGGGGCGGTGTCTATGGCTACACCTTC. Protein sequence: CASSLEGTGGGVYGYTF.

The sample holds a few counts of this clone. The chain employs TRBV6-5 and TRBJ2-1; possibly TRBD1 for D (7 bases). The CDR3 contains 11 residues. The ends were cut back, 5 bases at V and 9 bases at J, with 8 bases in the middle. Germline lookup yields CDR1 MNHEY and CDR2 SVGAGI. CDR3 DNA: TGTGCCAGCAGTCAGGGGGGTGAGCAGTTCTTC. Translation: CASSQGGEQFF.

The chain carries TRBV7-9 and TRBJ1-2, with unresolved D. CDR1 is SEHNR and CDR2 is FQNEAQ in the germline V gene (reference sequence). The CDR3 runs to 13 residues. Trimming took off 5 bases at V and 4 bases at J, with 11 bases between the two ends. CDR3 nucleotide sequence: TGTGCCAGCAGCCCGAGGGTAGCCTATGGCTACACCTTC. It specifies CASSPRVAYGYTF. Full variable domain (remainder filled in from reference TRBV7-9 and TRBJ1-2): DTGVSQNPRHKITKRGQNVTFRCDPISEHNRLYWYRQTLGQGPEFLTYFQNEAQLEKSRLLSDRFSAERPKGSFSTLEIQRTEQGDSAMYLCASSPRVAYGYTFGSGTRLTVV.

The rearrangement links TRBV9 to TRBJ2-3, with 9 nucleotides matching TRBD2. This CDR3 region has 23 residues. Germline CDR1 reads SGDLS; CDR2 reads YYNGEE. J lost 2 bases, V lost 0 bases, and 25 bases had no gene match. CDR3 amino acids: CASSVGGLAGSGLRSPYTDTQYF. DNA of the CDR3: TGTGCCAGCAGCGTAGGTGGGCTAGCGGGGTCAGGGTTGAGGTCTCCTTACACAGATACGCAGTATTTT.

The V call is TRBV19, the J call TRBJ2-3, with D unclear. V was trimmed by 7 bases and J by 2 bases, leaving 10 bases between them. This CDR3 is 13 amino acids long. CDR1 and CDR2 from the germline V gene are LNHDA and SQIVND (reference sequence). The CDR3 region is CASMDINTDTQYF. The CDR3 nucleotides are TGTGCCAGTATGGATATAAACACAGATACGCAGTATTTT.

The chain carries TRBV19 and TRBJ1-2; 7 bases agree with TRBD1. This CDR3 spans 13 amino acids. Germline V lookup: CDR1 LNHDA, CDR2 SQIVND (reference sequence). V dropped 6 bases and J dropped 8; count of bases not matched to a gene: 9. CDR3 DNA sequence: TGTGCCAGTAGCCTCGACAGGGATGACGGCTACACCTTC. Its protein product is CASSLDRDDGYTF. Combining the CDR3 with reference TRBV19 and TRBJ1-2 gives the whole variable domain DGGITQSPKYLFRKEGQNVTLSCEQNLNHDAMYWYRQDPGQGLRLIYYSQIVNDFQKGDIAEGYSVSREKKESFPLTVTSAQKNPTAFYLCASSLDRDDGYTFGSGTRLTVV.

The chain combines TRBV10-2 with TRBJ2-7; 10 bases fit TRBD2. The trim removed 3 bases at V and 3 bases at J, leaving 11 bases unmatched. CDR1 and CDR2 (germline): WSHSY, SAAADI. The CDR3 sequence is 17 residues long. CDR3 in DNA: TGCGCCAGCAGTGACGGGCTAGCGGGAGTCGGGATCTACGAGCAGTACGTC. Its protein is CASSDGLAGVGIYEQYV.

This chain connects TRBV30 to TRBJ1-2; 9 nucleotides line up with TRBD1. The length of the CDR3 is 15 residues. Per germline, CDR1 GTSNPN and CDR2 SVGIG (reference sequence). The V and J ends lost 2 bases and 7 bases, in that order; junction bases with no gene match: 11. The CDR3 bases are TGTGCCTGGAGTAGGGACAGGGTAGAAAATGGTGGCTACACCTTC. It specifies CAWSRDRVENGGYTF. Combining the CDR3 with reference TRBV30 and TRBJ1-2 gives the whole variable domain SQTIHQWPATLVQPVGSPLSLECTVEGTSNPNLYWYRQAAGRGLQLLFYSVGIGQISSEVPQNLSASRPQDRQFILSSKKLLLSDSGFYLCAWSRDRVENGGYTFGSGTRLTVV.